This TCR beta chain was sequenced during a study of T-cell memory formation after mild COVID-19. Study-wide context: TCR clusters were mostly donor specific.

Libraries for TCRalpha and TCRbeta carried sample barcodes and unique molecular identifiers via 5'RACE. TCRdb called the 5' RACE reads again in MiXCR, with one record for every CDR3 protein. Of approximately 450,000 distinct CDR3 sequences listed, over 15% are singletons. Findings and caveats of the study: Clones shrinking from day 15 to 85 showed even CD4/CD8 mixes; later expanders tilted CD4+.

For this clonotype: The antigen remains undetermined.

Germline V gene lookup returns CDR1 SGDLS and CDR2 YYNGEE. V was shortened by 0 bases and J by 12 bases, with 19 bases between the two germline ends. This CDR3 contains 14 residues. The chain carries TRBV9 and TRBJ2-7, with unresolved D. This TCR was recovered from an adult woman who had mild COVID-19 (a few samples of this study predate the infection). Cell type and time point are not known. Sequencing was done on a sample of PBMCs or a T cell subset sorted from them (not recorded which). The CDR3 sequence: CASSVDSAPVPRYF. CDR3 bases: TGTGCCAGCAGCGTAGATTCGGCACCAGTGCCTCGGTACTTC.